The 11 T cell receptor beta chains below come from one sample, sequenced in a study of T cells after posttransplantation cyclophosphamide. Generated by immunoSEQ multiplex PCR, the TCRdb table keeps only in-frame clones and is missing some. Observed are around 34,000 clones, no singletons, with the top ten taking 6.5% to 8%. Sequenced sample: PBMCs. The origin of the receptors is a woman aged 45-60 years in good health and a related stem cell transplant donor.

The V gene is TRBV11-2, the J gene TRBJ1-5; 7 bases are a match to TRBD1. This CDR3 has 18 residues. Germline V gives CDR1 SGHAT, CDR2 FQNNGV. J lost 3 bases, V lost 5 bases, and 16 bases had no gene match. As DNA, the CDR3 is TGTGCCAGCAGCGGTCGGACAGGCCGCTGGGAGAACAATCAGCCCCAGCATTTT. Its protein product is CASSGRTGRWENNQPQHF.

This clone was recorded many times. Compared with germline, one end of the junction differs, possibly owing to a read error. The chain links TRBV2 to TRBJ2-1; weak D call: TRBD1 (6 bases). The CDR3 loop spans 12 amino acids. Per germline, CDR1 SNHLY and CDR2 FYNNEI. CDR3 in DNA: TGTGCCTTTGGGGGCTCCCACAATGAGCAGTTCTTC. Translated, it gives CAFGGSHNEQFF.

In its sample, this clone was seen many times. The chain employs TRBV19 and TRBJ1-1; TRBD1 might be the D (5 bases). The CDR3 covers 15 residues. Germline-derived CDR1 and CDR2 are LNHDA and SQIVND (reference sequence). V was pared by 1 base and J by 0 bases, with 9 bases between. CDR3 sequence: CASSIGGLMNTEAFF. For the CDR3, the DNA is TGTGCCAGTAGTATAGGGGGACTCATGAACACTGAAGCTTTCTTT.

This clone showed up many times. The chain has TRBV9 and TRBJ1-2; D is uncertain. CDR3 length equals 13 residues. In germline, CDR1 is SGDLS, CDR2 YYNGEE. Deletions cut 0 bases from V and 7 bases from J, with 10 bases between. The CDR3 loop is CASSVEFEAGYTF. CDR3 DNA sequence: TGTGCCAGCAGCGTAGAGTTCGAGGCTGGCTACACCTTC.

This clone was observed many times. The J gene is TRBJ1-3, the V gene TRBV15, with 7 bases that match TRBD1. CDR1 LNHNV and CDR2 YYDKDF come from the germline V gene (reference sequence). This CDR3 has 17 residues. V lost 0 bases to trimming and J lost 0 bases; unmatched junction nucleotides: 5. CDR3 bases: TGTGCCACCAGCAGAGAACGGGACAGCTACTCTGGAAACACCATATATTTT. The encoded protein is CATSRERDSYSGNTIYF.

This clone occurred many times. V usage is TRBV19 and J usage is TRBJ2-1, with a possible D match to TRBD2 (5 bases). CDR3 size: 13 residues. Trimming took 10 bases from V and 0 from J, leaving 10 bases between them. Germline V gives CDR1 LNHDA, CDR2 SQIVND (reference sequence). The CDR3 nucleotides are TGTGCCACCACTCGGGGCTCCTACAATGAGCAGTTCTTC. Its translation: CATTRGSYNEQFF.

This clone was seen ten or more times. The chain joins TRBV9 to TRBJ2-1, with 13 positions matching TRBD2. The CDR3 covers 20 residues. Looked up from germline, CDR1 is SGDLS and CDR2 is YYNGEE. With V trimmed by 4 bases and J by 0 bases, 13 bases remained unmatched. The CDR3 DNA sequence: TGTGCCAGCAGCCCTCTTTTCGTGGGACTAGCGGGATACTCCTACAATGAGCAGTTCTTC. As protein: CASSPLFVGLAGYSYNEQFF.

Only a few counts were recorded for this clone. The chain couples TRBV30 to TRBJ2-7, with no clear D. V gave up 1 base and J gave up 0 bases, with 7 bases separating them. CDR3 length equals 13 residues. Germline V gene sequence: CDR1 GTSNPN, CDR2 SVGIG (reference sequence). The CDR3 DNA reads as TGTGCCTGGAGTGGCGCGAGCTCCTACGAGCAGTACTTC. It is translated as CAWSGASSYEQYF.

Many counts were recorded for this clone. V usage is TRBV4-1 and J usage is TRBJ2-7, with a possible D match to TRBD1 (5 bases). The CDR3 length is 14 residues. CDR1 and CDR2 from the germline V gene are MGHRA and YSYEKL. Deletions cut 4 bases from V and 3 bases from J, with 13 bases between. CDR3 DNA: TGCGCCAGCAGCCCACAGGACGACTTCTACGAGCAGTACTTC. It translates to CASSPQDDFYEQYF.

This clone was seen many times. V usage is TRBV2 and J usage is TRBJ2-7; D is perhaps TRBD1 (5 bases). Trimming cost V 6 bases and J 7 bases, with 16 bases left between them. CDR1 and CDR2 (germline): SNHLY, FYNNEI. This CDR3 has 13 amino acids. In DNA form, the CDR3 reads TGTGCCAGCAGCTCACCGTTCAGGGTAGAGCAGTACTTC. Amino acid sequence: CASSSPFRVEQYF.

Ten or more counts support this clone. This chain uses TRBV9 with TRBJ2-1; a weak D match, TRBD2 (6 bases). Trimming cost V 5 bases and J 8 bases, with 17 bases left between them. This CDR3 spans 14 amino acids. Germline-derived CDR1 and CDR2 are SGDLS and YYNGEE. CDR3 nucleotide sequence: TGTGCCAGCAGTTTCTCGGGGGAGAACGATGAGCAGTTCTTC. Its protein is CASSFSGENDEQFF.